A selection of T cell receptor beta chains follows, all from one sample in a study of T cell clones after liver transplantation. Measured with immunoSEQ multiplex PCR; TCRdb has only the in-frame clones, and not every one. Among some 70,000 clones listed, more than 75% were seen once. This material consisted of CD4+ T cells from blood, taken before liver transplant. The receptors come from a human donor who received a liver transplant. CDR3s include the opening cysteine and the closing phenylalanine or tryptophan. The order of the fields is clone size, J gene, D gene, V gene, CDR3 DNA, CDR3 protein. The D gene is left open where the match is weak. Clone sizes are given selectively: once, few, many, or a class where the clone is expanded.

clone_size: -
j_call: TRBJ2-3
d_call: TRBD2
v_call: TRBV7-9
cdr3_nt: TGTGCCGGGCGACTAGCGGGCACAGATACGCAGTATTTT
cdr3_aa: CAGRLAGTDTQYF

clone_size: -
j_call: TRBJ2-3
d_call: TRBD1
v_call: TRBV5-5
cdr3_nt: TGTGCCAGCAGCACGACAGGGGGCACAGATACGCAGTATTTT
cdr3_aa: CASSTTGGTDTQYF

clone_size: -
j_call: TRBJ1-1
d_call: -
v_call: TRBV11-3
cdr3_nt: TGTGCCAGCTCCGCTTATCAGGGAAATACCATGAACACTGAAGCTTTCTTT
cdr3_aa: CASSAYQGNTMNTEAFF

clone_size: -
j_call: TRBJ2-2
d_call: -
v_call: TRBV28
cdr3_nt: TGTGCCAGCAGTTTAAGGGGCACCGGGGAGCTGTTTTTT
cdr3_aa: CASSLRGTGELFF

clone_size: -
j_call: TRBJ2-3
d_call: TRBD1
v_call: TRBV9
cdr3_nt: TGTGCCAGCAGCGTAGTCGACAGGGGTGCAGATACGCAGTATTTT
cdr3_aa: CASSVVDRGADTQYF

clone_size: -
j_call: TRBJ2-7
d_call: -
v_call: TRBV6-5
cdr3_nt: TGTGCTAGCAGAATCGGAGGTCCGCACGAGCAGTACTTC
cdr3_aa: CASRIGGPHEQYF

clone_size: -
j_call: TRBJ2-3
d_call: -
v_call: TRBV2
cdr3_nt: TGTGCCAGCAGTGTGGTGAGAACAGATACGCAGTATTTT
cdr3_aa: CASSVVRTDTQYF

clone_size: -
j_call: TRBJ1-1
d_call: -
v_call: TRBV10-3
cdr3_nt: TGTGCCATCAGTGAGGTGGGTTCTGAAGCTTTCTTT
cdr3_aa: CAISEVGSEAFF

clone_size: -
j_call: TRBJ1-5
d_call: TRBD1
v_call: TRBV2
cdr3_nt: TGTGCCAGCAGTGACATACAGGGGTCAACCTCCCGGCCCCAGCATTTT
cdr3_aa: CASSDIQGSTSRPQHF

clone_size: -
j_call: TRBJ2-3
d_call: TRBD2
v_call: TRBV6-5
cdr3_nt: TGTGCCAGCAGCGTAGCGGGAGCCACAGATACGCAGTATTTT
cdr3_aa: CASSVAGATDTQYF

clone_size: -
j_call: TRBJ2-7
d_call: -
v_call: TRBV11-2
cdr3_nt: TGTGCCAGCAGCTTTAATTTCGCCTACGAGCAGTACTTC
cdr3_aa: CASSFNFAYEQYF

clone_size: -
j_call: TRBJ2-3
d_call: -
v_call: TRBV19
cdr3_nt: TGTGCCACCACACCTAAAAACGGGCCGGACATAGATACGCAGTATTTT
cdr3_aa: CATTPKNGPDIDTQYF

clone_size: -
j_call: TRBJ1-1
d_call: -
v_call: TRBV18
cdr3_nt: TGTGCCAGCTCACCACGGAACACTGAAGCTTTCTTT
cdr3_aa: CASSPRNTEAFF

clone_size: -
j_call: TRBJ1-3
d_call: TRBD1
v_call: TRBV28
cdr3_nt: TGTGCCAGCAGGAGGGGACAGGGTGGCGGAAACACCATATATTTT
cdr3_aa: CASRRGQGGGNTIYF

clone_size: once
j_call: TRBJ1-1
d_call: -
v_call: TRBV19
cdr3_nt: TGTGCCAGTAGTATCATCAGGGGAGACACTGAAGCTTTCTTT
cdr3_aa: CASSIIRGDTEAFF

clone_size: -
j_call: TRBJ2-3
d_call: -
v_call: TRBV11-3
cdr3_nt: TGTGCCAGCAGCTTCAGTGATACGCAGTATTTT
cdr3_aa: CASSFSDTQYF

clone_size: -
j_call: TRBJ2-7
d_call: -
v_call: TRBV7-4
cdr3_nt: TGTGCCAGCAGCTTAGTTTGGACTTTGGGGCGCTACGAGCAGTACTTC
cdr3_aa: CASSLVWTLGRYEQYF

clone_size: once
j_call: TRBJ1-1
d_call: -
v_call: TRBV2
cdr3_nt: TGTGCCAGCAGTATCAGCGAGAACACTGAAGCTTTCTTT
cdr3_aa: CASSISENTEAFF

clone_size: -
j_call: TRBJ1-4
d_call: -
v_call: TRBV2
cdr3_nt: TGTGCCAGCAGTAAGGGTCCGCGCGGCCCAACTAATGAAAAACTGTTTTTT
cdr3_aa: CASSKGPRGPTNEKLFF

clone_size: once
j_call: TRBJ2-7
d_call: -
v_call: TRBV30
cdr3_nt: TGTGCCTGGAGGGGGGCCGGGTCAGGAGGCGGGGAGCAGTACTTC
cdr3_aa: CAWRGAGSGGGEQYF

clone_size: once
j_call: TRBJ2-2
d_call: -
v_call: TRBV9
cdr3_nt: TGTGCCAGCAGCCCACAAAGGGGCGGGGAGCTGTTTTTT
cdr3_aa: CASSPQRGGELFF

clone_size: -
j_call: TRBJ1-2
d_call: TRBD1
v_call: TRBV11-3
cdr3_nt: TGTGCCAGCAGCCCAGGACAGGGTGTGGATGGCTACACCTTC
cdr3_aa: CASSPGQGVDGYTF

clone_size: -
j_call: TRBJ1-3
d_call: TRBD1
v_call: TRBV5-1
cdr3_nt: TGCGCCAGCAGCGTACAGGGGGCGCTTGGAAACACCATATATTTT
cdr3_aa: CASSVQGALGNTIYF

clone_size: -
j_call: TRBJ2-1
d_call: -
v_call: TRBV6-5
cdr3_nt: TGTGCCAGCAGGACTACGAGTTCCAATGAGCAGTTCTTC
cdr3_aa: CASRTTSSNEQFF

clone_size: -
j_call: TRBJ2-2
d_call: TRBD1
v_call: TRBV7-8
cdr3_nt: TGTGCCAGCAGCTCAGTCCGGGACAGGCTCTTCGTGGGCGGGGAGCTGTTTTTT
cdr3_aa: CASSSVRDRLFVGGELFF

clone_size: -
j_call: TRBJ2-5
d_call: -
v_call: TRBV5-4
cdr3_nt: TGTGCCAGCAGCTCCGGGGTAGGGAGGGAGACCCAGTACTTC
cdr3_aa: CASSSGVGRETQYF

clone_size: -
j_call: TRBJ1-2
d_call: -
v_call: TRBV4-2
cdr3_nt: TGTGCCAGCAGCCAAGATTCGGGCCCGACCATCGGCTACACCTTC
cdr3_aa: CASSQDSGPTIGYTF

clone_size: -
j_call: TRBJ1-2
d_call: TRBD1
v_call: TRBV18
cdr3_nt: TGTGCCAGCTCACCAGGCCGGGACAGGGATAAATATGGCTACACCTTC
cdr3_aa: CASSPGRDRDKYGYTF

clone_size: -
j_call: TRBJ1-4
d_call: -
v_call: TRBV4-1
cdr3_nt: TGCGCCAGCAGCCAGGTGCAGGGATTAGAAAAACTGTTTTTT
cdr3_aa: CASSQVQGLEKLFF

clone_size: -
j_call: TRBJ2-5
d_call: TRBD1
v_call: TRBV28
cdr3_nt: TGTGCCAGCAGATTACAGGGGACCCAAGAGACCCAGTACTTC
cdr3_aa: CASRLQGTQETQYF

clone_size: once
j_call: TRBJ1-1
d_call: -
v_call: TRBV5-1
cdr3_nt: TGCGCCAGCAGCTTTGGGGGCACTGAAGCTTTCTTT
cdr3_aa: CASSFGGTEAFF

clone_size: -
j_call: TRBJ2-2
d_call: -
v_call: TRBV14
cdr3_nt: TGTGCCAGCAGCCCTCGCCCAGGGATAGGGACCGGGGAGCTGTTTTTT
cdr3_aa: CASSPRPGIGTGELFF

clone_size: -
j_call: TRBJ2-7
d_call: TRBD2
v_call: TRBV18
cdr3_nt: TGTGCCAGCTCATCGGGACTAGCGGGGTACGAGCAGTACTTC
cdr3_aa: CASSSGLAGYEQYF

clone_size: -
j_call: TRBJ2-3
d_call: TRBD2
v_call: TRBV29-1
cdr3_nt: TGCAGCGTTGTCCGTAGGACTAGCGGGGGAGATACGCAGTATTTT
cdr3_aa: CSVVRRTSGGDTQYF

clone_size: -
j_call: TRBJ2-3
d_call: TRBD2
v_call: TRBV29-1
cdr3_nt: TGCAGCGTTCGCAAGCGGGGCGACACAGATACGCAGTATTTT
cdr3_aa: CSVRKRGDTDTQYF

clone_size: -
j_call: TRBJ2-7
d_call: -
v_call: TRBV2
cdr3_nt: TGTGCCAGCAGTGAGACGGCTGTCGGATACGAGCAGTACTTC
cdr3_aa: CASSETAVGYEQYF

clone_size: -
j_call: TRBJ2-1
d_call: -
v_call: TRBV5-1
cdr3_nt: TGCGCCAGCAGCTTGGAGGACACGACCAAGAATGAGCAGTTCTTC
cdr3_aa: CASSLEDTTKNEQFF

clone_size: -
j_call: TRBJ2-2
d_call: -
v_call: TRBV27
cdr3_nt: TGTGCCAGCAGTTCCCCTTTAAACACCGGGGAGCTGTTTTTT
cdr3_aa: CASSSPLNTGELFF

clone_size: -
j_call: TRBJ1-2
d_call: -
v_call: TRBV5-6
cdr3_nt: TGTGCCAGCAGCTGGGGTTCTGGCTACACCTTC
cdr3_aa: CASSWGSGYTF

clone_size: -
j_call: TRBJ2-2
d_call: TRBD2
v_call: TRBV7-6
cdr3_nt: TGTGCCAGCAGCCCCGGGAGGGCGAACACCGGGGAGCTGTTTTTT
cdr3_aa: CASSPGRANTGELFF

clone_size: -
j_call: TRBJ1-4
d_call: -
v_call: TRBV5-4
cdr3_nt: TGTGCCAGCAGCCTCGGGACAACTAATGAAAAACTGTTTTTT
cdr3_aa: CASSLGTTNEKLFF

clone_size: once
j_call: TRBJ2-5
d_call: TRBD1
v_call: TRBV9
cdr3_nt: TGTGCCAGCAGCTTCCAGGGGGCTGGAGAGACCCAGTACTTC
cdr3_aa: CASSFQGAGETQYF

clone_size: -
j_call: TRBJ2-1
d_call: TRBD2
v_call: TRBV19
cdr3_nt: TGTGCCAGTAGGGCCGAAGCGGGAGGAAATGAGCAGTTCTTC
cdr3_aa: CASRAEAGGNEQFF

clone_size: -
j_call: TRBJ1-4
d_call: TRBD1
v_call: TRBV5-1
cdr3_nt: TGCGCCAGCAGCTCCACAGGGGGTGGTGAAAAACTGTTTTTT
cdr3_aa: CASSSTGGGEKLFF

clone_size: -
j_call: TRBJ2-7
d_call: -
v_call: TRBV28
cdr3_nt: TGTGCCAGCCGTGACTCCCGCGAGCAGTACTTC
cdr3_aa: CASRDSREQYF

clone_size: -
j_call: TRBJ2-1
d_call: -
v_call: TRBV11-3
cdr3_nt: TGTGCCAGCAGCTTAGATCCACAGAGCAATGAGCAGTTCTTC
cdr3_aa: CASSLDPQSNEQFF

clone_size: -
j_call: TRBJ2-2
d_call: -
v_call: TRBV27
cdr3_nt: TGTGCCAGCAGCCAAAATCGTGCGGGAACCGGGGAGCTGTTTTTT
cdr3_aa: CASSQNRAGTGELFF

clone_size: -
j_call: TRBJ1-1
d_call: -
v_call: TRBV5-1
cdr3_nt: TGCGCCAGCAGCTTGGAGGTCGTCTCTGAAGCTTTCTTT
cdr3_aa: CASSLEVVSEAFF

clone_size: few
j_call: TRBJ1-1
d_call: -
v_call: TRBV5-4
cdr3_nt: TGTGCCAGCAGTAGAGACAGAGCCGAAGAAGCTTTCTTT
cdr3_aa: CASSRDRAEEAFF

clone_size: -
j_call: TRBJ2-1
d_call: TRBD2
v_call: TRBV2
cdr3_nt: TGTGCCAGCAGACTAGCGGGGGGTTCTTACAATGAGCAGTTCTTC
cdr3_aa: CASRLAGGSYNEQFF

clone_size: -
j_call: TRBJ2-3
d_call: -
v_call: TRBV11-3
cdr3_nt: TGTGCCAGCAGCTCGAACATCGGCACAGATACGCAGTATTTT
cdr3_aa: CASSSNIGTDTQYF

clone_size: -
j_call: TRBJ1-1
d_call: -
v_call: TRBV5-1
cdr3_nt: TGCGCCAGCAGCTTGGACCCCCAAAGTGCTGAAGCTTTCTTT
cdr3_aa: CASSLDPQSAEAFF

clone_size: -
j_call: TRBJ1-5
d_call: -
v_call: TRBV23-1
cdr3_nt: TGCGCCAGCATTCACAGGAAGTATAGCAATCAGCCCCAGCATTTT
cdr3_aa: CASIHRKYSNQPQHF

clone_size: -
j_call: TRBJ1-1
d_call: TRBD1
v_call: TRBV5-1
cdr3_nt: TGCGCCAGCAGCTTGGCTCTAGGGGACAGGACTGAAGCTTTCTTT
cdr3_aa: CASSLALGDRTEAFF

clone_size: once
j_call: TRBJ1-4
d_call: -
v_call: TRBV5-6
cdr3_nt: TGTGCCAGCAGCCTCCGGGAGCATGAAAAACTGTTTTTT
cdr3_aa: CASSLREHEKLFF

clone_size: -
j_call: TRBJ2-1
d_call: -
v_call: TRBV5-8
cdr3_nt: TGTGCCAGCAGTTCGGACGCTACCAATGAGCAGTTCTTC
cdr3_aa: CASSSDATNEQFF

clone_size: -
j_call: TRBJ2-3
d_call: TRBD2
v_call: TRBV5-1
cdr3_nt: TGCGCCAGCAGCTTGGAGGTAGCGGGAGTCGGAGATACGCAGTATTTT
cdr3_aa: CASSLEVAGVGDTQYF